This is a list of T cell receptor beta chains from one sample in a study of cytomegalovirus exposure and HLA in healthy donors. The method was immunoSEQ multiplex PCR; TCRdb's version includes in-frame clones alone and lacks a portion of them. This sample has roughly 120,000 clones, with 81% found just once. The specimen was PBMCs. Source of these receptors: a woman aged 40 to 50 in good health and CMV-seronegative. Each CDR3 is given with its conserved first and last residue. A D gene is named only where the DNA matches it firmly. Only part of the rows carry a size: once, few, many, or a class if the clone is expanded.

len,v_gene,d_gene,j_gene,abundance,CDR3aa,CDR3nt
16,TRBV19,-,TRBJ2-1,-,CASSGRREGQYNEQFF,TGTGCCAGTAGTGGCCGACGAGAGGGACAATACAATGAGCAGTTCTTC
12,TRBV6-4,TRBD1,TRBJ2-1,few,CASSDSGGEQFF,TGTGCCAGCAGTGACTCAGGGGGCGAGCAGTTCTTC
13,TRBV7-2,-,TRBJ2-1,-,CASTRTGEPQQFF,TGTGCCAGCACCAGGACGGGGGAGCCCCAGCAGTTCTTC
14,TRBV6-5,TRBD1,TRBJ1-1,-,CASSWDRGGTEAFF,TGTGCCAGCAGTTGGGACAGGGGGGGCACTGAAGCTTTCTTT
16,TRBV2,-,TRBJ1-3,-,CASSEGVRHSGNTIYF,TGTGCCAGCAGTGAAGGCGTGAGACACTCTGGAAACACCATATATTTT
11,TRBV20-1,TRBD2,TRBJ2-3,-,CSATSGDTQYF,TGCAGTGCCACTAGCGGAGATACGCAGTATTTT
14,TRBV7-3,-,TRBJ2-5,once,CASSLTGRGETQYF,TGTGCCAGCAGCTTAACGGGCAGGGGAGAGACCCAGTACTTC
17,TRBV29-1,TRBD2,TRBJ2-5,-,CSVEGTSGGSWGETQYF,TGCAGCGTTGAAGGGACTAGCGGGGGGTCGTGGGGAGAGACCCAGTACTTC
13,TRBV7-9,-,TRBJ1-5,-,CASSLVQGQPQHF,TGTGCCAGCAGCTTAGTTCAGGGTCAGCCCCAGCATTTT
14,TRBV6-1,-,TRBJ1-2,few,CASRRGSDSYGYTF,TGTGCCAGCAGAAGGGGCAGCGACTCCTATGGCTACACCTTC
17,TRBV7-2,TRBD2,TRBJ2-7,-,CASSLTPASGTSGEQYF,TGTGCCAGCAGCTTAACGCCCGCTAGCGGGACATCGGGCGAGCAGTACTTC
13,TRBV30,-,TRBJ1-2,once,CAFTGGAGYGYTF,TGTGCCTTCACTGGGGGGGCGGGCTATGGCTACACCTTC
16,TRBV28,-,TRBJ1-1,-,CASKTGGGGRGTEAFF,TGTGCCAGCAAGACCGGTGGGGGGGGCAGGGGCACTGAAGCTTTCTTT
13,TRBV6-1,TRBD2,TRBJ2-5,once,CASSETPREAQYF,TGTGCCAGCAGTGAGACCCCGCGGGAGGCCCAGTACTTC
15,TRBV30,TRBD1,TRBJ1-2,-,CAWSDSMTGMLGYTF,TGTGCCTGGAGTGACTCCATGACAGGGATGCTGGGCTACACCTTC
16,TRBV21-1,-,TRBJ1-1,-,CASSKEGNRVRTEAFF,TGTGCCAGCAGCAAAGAGGGGAACAGGGTTCGAACTGAAGCTTTCTTT
13,TRBV7-3,-,TRBJ1-1,few,CASSPERLGEAFF,TGTGCCAGCAGCCCCGAGAGGCTCGGTGAAGCTTTCTTT
12,TRBV10-3,-,TRBJ1-2,-,CATTGSGYGYTF,TGTGCCACCACTGGGAGTGGGTATGGCTACACCTTC
13,TRBV9,TRBD1,TRBJ2-2,-,CASSVAGGGELFF,TGTGCCAGCAGCGTAGCAGGGGGCGGGGAGCTGTTTTTT
16,TRBV11-2,-,TRBJ2-1,-,CASSLTSGIVGNEQFF,TGTGCCAGCAGCTTAACCTCAGGGATCGTAGGCAATGAGCAGTTCTTC
17,TRBV7-9,TRBD1,TRBJ1-1,-,CSSSWGQGASKNTEAFF,TGTTCCAGCAGCTGGGGACAGGGGGCTTCAAAGAACACTGAAGCTTTCTTT
21,TRBV5-1,TRBD2,TRBJ2-1,-,CASSTGLAGGGLGVPTREQFF,TGCGCCAGCAGCACGGGACTAGCGGGAGGTGGATTAGGGGTCCCCACGAGAGAGCAGTTCTTC
19,TRBV15,TRBD2,TRBJ2-1,-,CATSREGREAGVAYNEQFF,TGTGCCACCAGCAGAGAGGGGAGGGAAGCGGGGGTGGCCTACAATGAGCAGTTCTTC
15,TRBV7-6,-,TRBJ2-7,-,CASSSIEGSDYEQYF,TGTGCCAGCAGCTCCATCGAAGGGAGCGACTACGAGCAGTACTTC
15,TRBV19,TRBD1,TRBJ1-2,-,CASSSGTGVFYGYTF,TGTGCCAGTAGCTCCGGGACAGGGGTTTTCTATGGCTACACCTTC
15,TRBV11-1,-,TRBJ2-2,-,CASSLVGRMTGELFF,TGTGCCAGCAGCTTAGTGGGGAGAATGACCGGGGAGCTGTTTTTT
15,TRBV7-9,-,TRBJ1-4,-,CASSLGAAVGEKLFF,TGTGCCAGCAGCTTAGGGGCAGCGGTCGGTGAAAAACTGTTTTTT
15,TRBV27,-,TRBJ1-1,-,CASSSPAFMNTEAFF,TGTGCCAGCAGTTCACCAGCGTTCATGAACACTGAAGCTTTCTTT
13,TRBV7-3,-,TRBJ1-1,few,CASSQLGDTEAFF,TGTGCCAGCAGCCAGTTAGGGGACACTGAAGCTTTCTTT
13,TRBV14,-,TRBJ1-2,-,CASSQTRNYGYTF,TGTGCCAGCAGCCAAACGAGAAACTATGGCTACACCTTC
15,TRBV6-1,TRBD2,TRBJ2-2,few,CASSSLAGGTGELFF,TGTGCCAGCAGTTCGCTAGCGGGTGGCACCGGGGAGCTGTTTTTT
17,TRBV7-2,TRBD2,TRBJ2-5,-,CASSLTPPGGYQETQYF,TGTGCCAGCAGCTTAACCCCCCCCGGGGGGTACCAAGAGACCCAGTACTTC
15,TRBV7-6,TRBD1,TRBJ1-2,-,CASSLNRDSFYGYTF,TGTGCCAGCAGCTTAAATCGGGACAGCTTCTATGGCTACACCTTC
12,TRBV6-1,-,TRBJ2-3,-,CASSEGWRDQYF,TGTGCCAGCAGTGAAGGGTGGAGAGATCAGTATTTT
14,TRBV30,-,TRBJ1-3,-,CAWLQKGSGNTIYF,TGTGCCTGGCTCCAAAAGGGGTCTGGAAACACCATATATTTT
14,TRBV7-8,-,TRBJ2-1,-,CASSLETQYNEQFF,TGTGCCAGCAGCTTAGAGACACAATACAATGAGCAGTTCTTC
16,TRBV7-9,-,TRBJ2-1,-,CASSPPVLSSYNEQFF,TGTGCCAGCAGCCCGCCGGTGCTTAGCTCCTACAATGAGCAGTTCTTC
12,TRBV2,-,TRBJ1-3,-,CASQSGGNTIYF,TGTGCCAGCCAGTCAGGGGGAAACACCATATATTTT
15,TRBV11-2,TRBD2,TRBJ2-1,-,CASSSGLASYNEQFF,TGTGCCAGCAGCTCGGGACTAGCCTCCTACAATGAGCAGTTCTTC
15,TRBV6-1,-,TRBJ1-1,few,CASRVPHMGNTEAFF,TGTGCCAGCAGGGTCCCGCATATGGGCAACACTGAAGCTTTCTTT
13,TRBV7-6,TRBD1,TRBJ1-1,-,CASSGRQGTEAFF,TGTGCCAGCAGCGGAAGACAGGGGACTGAAGCTTTCTTT
14,TRBV19,-,TRBJ2-3,once,CASSILTSGDTQYF,TGTGCCAGTAGTATCTTAACCAGCGGGGATACGCAGTATTTT
12,TRBV11-2,-,TRBJ2-1,-,CASRQGTLEQFF,TGTGCCAGCAGGCAGGGGACACTTGAGCAGTTCTTC
14,TRBV19,-,TRBJ1-2,-,CASSIVDTHYGYTF,TGTGCCAGTAGTATTGTTGACACTCACTATGGCTACACCTTC
14,TRBV18,TRBD2,TRBJ2-2,-,CASSPPSGEVRLFF,TGTGCCAGCTCACCTCCTAGCGGGGAGGTTCGGCTGTTTTTT
15,TRBV27,-,TRBJ1-1,few,CASSSLGGLNTEAFF,TGTGCCAGCAGTTCCCTCGGCGGCCTGAACACTGAAGCTTTCTTT
16,TRBV18,TRBD1,TRBJ1-1,-,CASSVTGPSMNTEAFF,TGTGCCAGCTCCGTGACAGGGCCCTCCATGAACACTGAAGCTTTCTTT
15,TRBV11-2,TRBD1,TRBJ1-2,-,CASSFLTGAHYGYTF,TGTGCCAGCAGCTTCCTGACAGGGGCCCACTATGGCTACACCTTC
18,TRBV7-3,TRBD2,TRBJ2-1,-,CASSPIPRLAGGHNEQFF,TGTGCCAGCAGCCCTATCCCCAGACTCGCGGGAGGACACAATGAGCAGTTCTTC